This paragraph covers one T cell receptor beta chain sequence. No antigen is known for it. The CDR3 totals 12 residues. Germline V gene sequence: CDR1 GTSNPN, CDR2 SVGIG (reference sequence). The germline V and J ends were trimmed by 5 bases and 7 bases, with 14 bases remaining between them. This specimen comes from a study of T cell responses to AZD1222 COVID-19 vaccine. Profiled with immunoSEQ multiplex PCR; TCRdb holds only in-frame clones, not every one. The sample yields about 130,000 clones, approximately 94% seen once. Study results and limitations: Samples come after the peak T cell response, not at day 14. Only a handful of AZD1222 recipients, roughly 6 in all, had baseline seropositivity.

The rearrangement joins TRBV30 to TRBJ1-2; D unclear. This clonotype was sampled from an adult in good health. Source: peripheral blood, taken on day 0 of AZD1222 vaccination. CDR3 loop: CAWSSRGLGYTF. Written as DNA, the CDR3 is TGTGCCTGGTCCTCCCGAGGTCTTGGCTACACCTTC.